The source of this T cell receptor beta chain is a study of radiotherapy plus CTLA-4 blockade in lung cancer. Some clones are missing from TCRdb's copy, which holds only in-frame ones; the method was immunoSEQ multiplex PCR. The table shows roughly 110,000 clones, with 70% to 90% occurring only once. For this clone: Its target is not known.

Findings of the study overall: Blood-borne expansion of tumor-derived TCR clones followed radiotherapy plus ipilimumab. With interferon-beta, early dynamics of blood T cell clones were reported to best predict response.

Lung cancer patients with chemo-refractory metastatic non-small-cell disease were given focal radiation plus CTLA-4 blockade with ipilimumab. Germline CDR1 is SEHNR and CDR2 is FQNEAQ (reference sequence). V was clipped by 5 bases and J by 4 bases; unmatched bases: 16. CDR3 length: 18 residues. V usage is TRBV7-9 and J usage is TRBJ2-3; 9 positions agree with TRBD2. This specimen was peripheral blood, taken from a patient treated with radiotherapy plus ipilimumab. This receptor was taken from a human donor with non-small cell lung cancer that progressed on radiotherapy plus ipilimumab. Some clones in this sample may be carry-over from other donors' samples. The CDR3 DNA sequence: TGTGCCAGCAGCCTCCCCCCCCGTCTAGCGGGGCGGGCAGATACGCAGTATTTT. It translates to CASSLPPRLAGRADTQYF. Full variable domain (rest looked up from reference TRBV7-9 and TRBJ2-3): DTGVSQNPRHKITKRGQNVTFRCDPISEHNRLYWYRQTLGQGPEFLTYFQNEAQLEKSRLLSDRFSAERPKGSFSTLEIQRTEQGDSAMYLCASSLPPRLAGRADTQYFGPGTRLTVL.